Below, one T cell receptor beta chain is given with its context. This specimen belongs to a study of blood T cell repertoires in COVID-19. Clones were read by immunoSEQ multiplex PCR, and TCRdb kept only the in-frame ones, dropping some. The table has roughly 190,000 clones, approximately 80% seen once. Germline V CDR1 and CDR2: MNHEY, SVGEGT. Germline trimming cut 0 bases from V and 4 bases from J; bases unmatched to any gene: 11. The CDR3 sequence is 18 residues long. This sequence originates from a man between 40 and 49 years old who had recovered from COVID-19. This rearrangement joins TRBV6-2 or TRBV6-3 to TRBJ2-7; 11 bases align to TRBD2. Sequencing was done on a sample of PBMCs or T cells enriched from blood (not recorded which). CDR3 in DNA: TGTGCCAGCAGTTACTCGACTAGCGGGATATCGTTGGATTACGAGCAGTACTTC. It encodes CASSYSTSGISLDYEQYF.